The clone carrying this TCR beta chain was seen many times. A second roughly 6 to 12 cycle PCR used barcoded and J-beta primers. Via MiXCR, TCRdb re-called the 5' RACE reads, giving one row per CDR3 protein. Counted here are roughly 900,000 distinct CDR3 sequences, around 30% occurring once; the ten biggest clones make up approximately 15%. The source of the sample is a study of blood T cells in healthy people across ages. The germline V gene encodes CDR1 SGHNT and CDR2 YENEEA. CDR3 size: 14 residues. The sample consisted of blood. The rearrangement joins TRBV11-3 to TRBJ2-3; a possible D gene is TRBD2 (6 bases). This TCR was sampled from a woman aged 80 or over in good health. The CDR3 sequence: CATRGYPRTDTQYF. The CDR3 nucleotides read TGTGCTACCCGGGGGTATCCGCGTACAGATACGCAGTATTTT.